The present T cell receptor beta chain was sequenced within a study of cytomegalovirus exposure and HLA in healthy donors. Study results and caveats: The investigators catalogued 150 to 200 TCR beta chains as cytomegalovirus-associated. Accounts indicate the classifier identified cytomegalovirus status with strong specificity and sensitivity.

Sequencing was performed with immunoSEQ multiplex PCR; in TCRdb, only in-frame clones are kept and a portion is missing. The sample yields about 150,000 clones, approximately 86% seen once. The germline V gene encodes CDR1 SGDLS and CDR2 YYNGEE. The CDR3 covers 13 residues. V shed 5 bases and J 9 bases; nucleotides not matched to a gene: 7. As to this clone: Its antigen is not known.

The specimen was PBMCs. This sequence joins TRBV9 and TRBJ1-2; 10 bases map to TRBD1. The TCR comes from a man aged 18 to 29 in good health and CMV-seropositive. The CDR3 coding sequence is TGTGCCAGCAGGGGTGGGACAGGGGAACGCTACACCTTC. It codes for CASRGGTGERYTF.